Below are 23 T cell receptor beta chains sequenced from a single sample in a study of T cells in tuberculosis (dated by TCRdb to 2017 to 2018). Libraries were constructed by the immunoSEQ multiplex PCR assay. TCRdb retrieved this table from immuneACCESS and kept in-frame rearrangements only. Not all clones are present; in checked studies, unresolved V genes account for under half, and no reason is known for the remainder. Recorded for this sample are roughly 41,000 clones; 90% to 95% of them occurred a single time. 9.5% to 13% of the sample is taken by the ten largest. Sequences were obtained from PBMCs. The receptor set was obtained from a donor aged 5-35 years with latent tuberculosis or without tuberculosis infection. Some clones in this sample may be carry-over from other donors' samples.

The CDR3 sequence: CASSPRDRGRWTTEAFF. Here the CDR3 DNA reads TGTGCCAGCAGCCCACGGGACAGGGGGCGCTGGACCACTGAAGCTTTCTTT. The chain employs TRBV7-2 and TRBJ1-1; 12 bases are shared with TRBD1. J was trimmed by 4 bases and V by 5 bases; bases with no gene match: 11. The CDR3 length is 17 residues. Germline-derived CDR1 and CDR2 are SGHTA and FQGNSA. The full variable domain, completed using reference TRBV7-2 and TRBJ1-1, is GAGVSQSPSNKVTEKGKDVELRCDPISGHTALYWYRQSLGQGLEFLIYFQGNSAPDKSGLPSDRFSAERTGGSVSTLTIQRTQQEDSAVYLCASSPRDRGRWTTEAFFGQGTRLTVV.

The chain has TRBV4-1 and TRBJ1-2; 8 bases align to TRBD1. Germline V gene lookup returns CDR1 MGHRA and CDR2 YSYEKL. This CDR3 region has 16 residues. J gave up 5 bases and V 4 bases, and 12 bases lay outside the gene matches. CDR3 sequence reads: CASSRQGTGSVYGYTF. DNA of the CDR3: TGCGCCAGCAGCCGCCAGGGGACAGGTTCCGTTTATGGCTACACCTTC.

The V call is TRBV6-5, the J call TRBJ1-2, with D unclear. V gave up 5 bases and J gave up 2 bases, with 12 bases separating them. Looked up from germline, CDR1 is MNHEY and CDR2 is SVGAGI. This CDR3 has 14 residues. CDR3 in DNA: TGTGCCAGCAGTGCCTTCGGTTCCAACTATGGCTACACCTTC. As protein: CASSAFGSNYGYTF.

The rearrangement links TRBV21-1 to TRBJ1-6; TRBD1 is the table's D call and was not checked against the DNA. TRBV21-1 is reported as a pseudogene. There are 17 residues in the CDR3. CDR3 region: CASSKRQGSSYNSPLHF. As DNA, the CDR3 is TGTGCCAGCAGCAAAAGACAGGGGAGCTCCTATAATTCACCCCTCCACTTT.

The rearrangement joins TRBV5-8 to TRBJ1-2; D is unresolved. This CDR3 has 13 amino acids. Between the trimmed V and J ends, which lost 6 bases and 7 bases, there was a span of 16 bases. Germline CDR1 and CDR2: SGHTS and YDEGEE. The DNA for the CDR3 is TGTGCCAGCACCCGGCGATTGGGCGTTGGCTACACCTTC. This sequence encodes CASTRRLGVGYTF.

This rearrangement joins TRBV10-2 to TRBJ2-7; D not certain. Per germline, CDR1 WSHSY and CDR2 SAAADI. CDR3 length: 13 amino acids. The ends were cut back, 6 bases at V and 3 bases at J, with 12 bases in the middle. CDR3 in DNA: TGCGCCAGCAGGCCTCAGGATTACTACGAGCAGTACTTC. This encodes CASRPQDYYEQYF.

The V and J genes are TRBV4-3 and TRBJ1-4; 7 nucleotides line up with TRBD1. In germline, CDR1 is LGHNA, CDR2 YSLEER. The CDR3 runs 18 residues. V lost 0 bases, J lost 4 bases, and 11 bases stayed unmatched. The CDR3 here is CASSQDNRGGGGNEKLFF. The CDR3 DNA sequence: TGCGCCAGCAGCCAAGATAACAGGGGAGGAGGGGGTAATGAAAAACTGTTTTTT.

This sequence joins TRBV7-2 and TRBJ2-3; TRBD1 matches 8 bases. V was pared by 1 base and J by 5 bases, with 8 bases of the junction left unmatched. Germline V gene lookup returns CDR1 SGHTA and CDR2 FQGNSA. The length of the CDR3 is 16 residues. CDR3 coding DNA: TGTGCCAGCAGCTTAGATTCGACAGGGGTATTAGATACGCAGTATTTT. The encoded protein is CASSLDSTGVLDTQYF.

V and J are TRBV9 and TRBJ1-4; tentatively, D is TRBD1 (6 bases). Trimming shortened V by 2 bases and J by 3 bases, and 11 bases separated the two germline ends. CDR3 length: 15 amino acids. Germline-derived CDR1 and CDR2 are SGDLS and YYNGEE. CDR3 bases: TGTGCCAGCAGCGTGGCAGGGGTGGCTAATGAAAAACTGTTTTTT. Translated, it gives CASSVAGVANEKLFF.

This sequence joins TRBV6-5 and TRBJ1-1; D is undetermined. V lost 6 bases to trimming and J lost 3 bases, with 14 bases between them. From germline, CDR1 is MNHEY and CDR2 SVGAGI. The CDR3 runs 14 residues. The CDR3 DNA reads TGTGCCAGCAGAACCGAGGCCGGGGACACTGAAGCTTTCTTT. It is translated as CASRTEAGDTEAFF.

The chain carries TRBV10-3 and TRBJ2-3, with 8 bases that match TRBD2. This CDR3 is built from 17 residues. Germline CDR1 and CDR2: ENHRY and SYGVKD. V lost 2 bases and J lost 4; bases outside the gene matches: 11. DNA of the CDR3: TGTGCCATCAGTGAGGCGCGAGCGGGGGAACCCCCAGATACGCAGTATTTT. It codes for CAISEARAGEPPDTQYF.

This rearrangement joins TRBV12-5 to TRBJ1-6, with 12 bases matching TRBD1. The CDR3 contains 19 residues. From germline, CDR1 is LGHNT and CDR2 FRNRAP. V gave up 3 bases and J gave up 8 bases; unmatched junction bases: 14. The CDR3 DNA follows: TGTGCTAGTGGTTTTCCCCGGGACAGGGGGCGCCACTCTTATTCACCCCTCCACTTT. It encodes CASGFPRDRGRHSYSPLHF.

The genes are TRBV7-9 and TRBJ2-7; 10 positions agree with TRBD1. After removal of 5 bases from V and 3 bases from J, the junction contained 7 bases not matched to a gene. The germline gives CDR1 SEHNR, CDR2 FQNEAQ (reference sequence). The CDR3 has 15 residues. The CDR3 DNA reads TGTGCCAGCAGCCCCGGGACAGGGGACATCTACGAGCAGTACTTC. The encoded protein is CASSPGTGDIYEQYF.

CDR3 nucleotides: TGTGCCAGCAGCGGTTTGGGCAGGGGCACTGAAGCTTTCTTT. Translating it yields CASSGLGRGTEAFF. V usage is TRBV5-6 and J usage is TRBJ1-1, with a possible D match to TRBD1 (6 bases). This CDR3 comprises 14 residues. Germline V lookup: CDR1 SGHDT, CDR2 YYEEEE. Trimming shortened V by 4 bases and J by 4 bases, and 14 bases separated the two germline ends.

V usage is TRBV30 and J usage is TRBJ1-6; D possibly corresponds to TRBD1 (5 bases). The CDR3 runs 12 residues. Between the trimmed V and J ends, which lost 3 bases and 10 bases, there was a span of 10 bases. From germline, CDR1 is GTSNPN and CDR2 SVGIG (reference sequence). The CDR3 region has the DNA TGTGCCTGGAGGGTTTGGGGCTCACCCCTCCACTTT. Translating it yields CAWRVWGSPLHF.

This sequence joins TRBV4-1 and TRBJ1-1; 8 bases fit TRBD1. The germline V gene encodes CDR1 MGHRA and CDR2 YSYEKL. The CDR3 runs 16 residues. Losses at the gene ends were 4 bases for V and 1 base for J; bases not matched to a gene: 8. This CDR3 is CASSLGQGGGNTEAFF. CDR3 DNA: TGCGCCAGCAGCCTAGGACAGGGCGGGGGGAACACTGAAGCTTTCTTT.

The chain combines TRBV27 with TRBJ1-4; D remains ambiguous. V was trimmed by 1 base and J by 5 bases, leaving 11 bases between them. CDR1 is MNHEY and CDR2 is SMNVEV in the germline V gene (reference sequence). The length of the CDR3 is 15 residues. The CDR3 region has the DNA TGTGCCAGCAGTTTATATCGGGGAGAGAATGAAAAACTGTTTTTT. Encoded protein: CASSLYRGENEKLFF.

The chain combines TRBV5-1 with TRBJ2-4, with TRBD2 as a possible D gene (5 bases). The V gene's germline CDR1 is SGHRS and CDR2 YFSETQ. The V and J ends lost 2 bases and 1 base respectively, with 16 bases between them. This CDR3 region has 17 residues. In nucleotides, the CDR3 is TGCGCCAGCAGCTTTCGCGAGGGTGAGGCGGCCAAAAACATTCAGTACTTC. Its protein product is CASSFREGEAAKNIQYF.

The chain combines TRBV4-3 with TRBJ2-1; 10 positions agree with TRBD1. Germline lookup yields CDR1 LGHNA and CDR2 YSLEER. The CDR3 spans 15 residues. Losses at the gene ends were 4 bases for V and 4 bases for J; bases not matched to a gene: 4. The CDR3 nucleotides read TGCGCCAGCAGCCCGACAGGGGGCTTTTACAATGAGCAGTTCTTC. Translating it yields CASSPTGGFYNEQFF.

This clone was seen once. This sequence joins TRBV2 and TRBJ1-2; D is unresolved. Germline CDR1 reads SNHLY; CDR2 reads FYNNEI. The ends were cut back, 7 bases at V and 4 bases at J, with 7 bases in the middle. The CDR3 runs 11 residues. The CDR3 spells CASNSGYGYTF. The CDR3 DNA reads as TGTGCCAGCAATTCAGGCTATGGCTACACCTTC.

The CDR3 sequence: CSVVRGMNTEAFF. Here the CDR3 DNA reads TGCAGCGTTGTGAGGGGGATGAACACTGAAGCTTTCTTT. The chain has TRBV29-1 and TRBJ1-1; TRBD1 is a possible D gene (6 bases). The V gene lost 4 bases and the J gene lost 0 bases, with 9 bases spanning the gap. The germline V gene has CDR1 SQVTM and CDR2 ANQGSEA. CDR3 size: 13 residues.

The chain recombines TRBV30 with TRBJ2-2, with D tentatively TRBD2 (5 bases). This CDR3 has 16 amino acids. With 0 bases removed from V and 1 base from J, the gap between germline ends came to 12 bases. Germline lookup yields CDR1 GTSNPN and CDR2 SVGIG (reference sequence). CDR3 sequence: CAWSVRVGVNTGELFF. CDR3 DNA sequence: TGTGCCTGGAGTGTACGGGTCGGGGTGAACACCGGGGAGCTGTTTTTT.

The J gene is TRBJ2-3, the V gene TRBV25-1, with 7 nucleotides matching TRBD2. This CDR3 is built from 13 residues. Germline V gene data show CDR1 as MGHDK and CDR2 as SYGVNS. Unmatched junction bases numbered 3, after V lost 7 bases and J lost 2 bases. The CDR3 sequence is CASTGGSTDTQYF. In DNA form, the CDR3 reads TGTGCCAGCACCGGGGGGTCCACAGATACGCAGTATTTT.